Below, 13 T cell receptor beta chains from the same sample are listed, as sequenced in a study of monozygotic twins with inflammatory bowel disease. TCRdb processed the 5' RACE reads again and assigns one entry to each CDR3 protein, with no DNA. The table lists 200,000 to 250,000 distinct CDR3 sequences. The sample taken for sequencing was blood. These receptors were obtained from a human donor with ulcerative colitis or Crohn's disease, or a healthy co-twin of an affected twin (not recorded which).

The chain joins TRBV28 to TRBJ2-5; the D call from TCRdb, TRBD2, cannot be confirmed without DNA. Per the germline V gene, CDR1 is MDHEN and CDR2 is SYDVKM. The CDR3 totals 14 residues. CDR3 region: CASSFREGQETQYF.

This rearrangement joins TRBV5-1 to TRBJ1-2. Germline V CDR1 and CDR2: SGHRS, YFSETQ. CDR3 length: 14 amino acids. This CDR3 reads CASSLGEGSYGYTF.

This chain links TRBV24-1 with TRBJ1-5; as DNA is missing, the TRBD1 call by TCRdb cannot be tested. The CDR3 length is 13 residues. Germline values: CDR1 KGHDR, CDR2 SFDVKD. CDR3 region: CATSGTGIQPQHF.

The rearrangement joins TRBV5-1 to TRBJ2-5; the TCRdb call, TRBD1, lacks DNA for checking. This CDR3 has 14 residues. Germline V lookup: CDR1 SGHRS, CDR2 YFSETQ. The CDR3 reads CASSSLRGQETQYF.

The J gene is TRBJ2-5, the V gene TRBV27; with no DNA, the TCRdb D assignment of TRBD1 cannot be verified. The CDR3 totals 12 residues. Germline assignment: CDR1 MNHEY and CDR2 SMNVEV (reference sequence). This CDR3 is CAREERGETRYF.

The chain recombines TRBV4-1 with TRBJ1-6; TCRdb lists TRBD1, though no DNA is available to test this call. Germline-derived CDR1 and CDR2 are MGHRA and YSYEKL. CDR3 length: 18 residues. The CDR3: CASSQDPSPLSYNSPLHF.

The V call is TRBV6-5, the J call TRBJ2-5. The V gene's germline CDR1 is MNHEY and CDR2 SVGAGI. This CDR3 has 13 amino acids. CDR3 sequence: CASSSTVQETQYF.

The chain is built from TRBV18 and TRBJ1-5. Looked up from germline, CDR1 is KGHSH and CDR2 is LQKENI. The CDR3 is 17 residues long. CDR3 residues: CASSPPGGPSTLQPQHF.

This sequence joins TRBV30 and TRBJ2-7; TCRdb gives TRBD1 as the D gene, but with no DNA this cannot be confirmed. CDR1 GTSNPN and CDR2 SVGIG come from the germline V gene (reference sequence). CDR3 length: 13 amino acids. The CDR3 region is CAWRNRGAYEQYF.

The V gene is TRBV7-9, the J gene TRBJ2-5; TCRdb's D call of TRBD2 is untestable without DNA. There are 13 residues in the CDR3. The germline CDR1 and CDR2 sequences are SEHNR and FQNEAQ (reference sequence). The CDR3 sequence is CASSLEPLRTQYF. The full variable domain, its missing parts supplied by reference TRBV7-9 and TRBJ2-5, is DTGVSQNPRHKITKRGQNVTFRCDPISEHNRLYWYRQTLGQGPEFLTYFQNEAQLEKSRLLSDRFSAERPKGSFSTLEIQRTEQGDSAMYLCASSLEPLRTQYFGPGTRLLVL.

The V gene is TRBV7-2, the J gene TRBJ2-2. CDR3 length: 14 amino acids. The V gene's germline CDR1 is SGHTA and CDR2 FQGNSA. The CDR3 sequence is CASSRIRSTGELFF.

The genes are TRBV28 and TRBJ1-5; TCRdb picks TRBD1, but there is no DNA to check that call. The CDR3 is made up of 16 amino acids. Germline CDR1 MDHEN, CDR2 SYDVKM. This CDR3 is CASRDRGRGSNQPQHF.

This sequence joins TRBV12-3 or TRBV12-4 and TRBJ1-1; lacking DNA, the TRBD1 call made by TCRdb goes unchecked. This CDR3 contains 12 residues. CDR3 region: CASSTGFTEAFF.